Presented here are 31 T cell receptor beta chains from one specimen sequenced in a study of T cell changes during pregnancy in multiple sclerosis. TCRdb's table, derived via immunoSEQ multiplex PCR, lists solely in-frame clones and lacks some. The table has more than 65,000 clones, 90% to 95% seen once; the top ten hold 1.1%. The sequencing used peripheral blood, collected in the second trimester of pregnancy. These receptors were obtained from a female donor with multiple sclerosis, enrolled in a pregnancy study.

The genes are TRBV7-3 and TRBJ2-5; possible D gene TRBD1, 6 bases. The ends were cut back, 5 bases at V and 2 bases at J, with 15 bases in the middle. There are 15 residues in the CDR3. Germline lookup yields CDR1 SGHTA and CDR2 FQGTGA. The CDR3, as DNA: TGTGCCAGCAGCCAGACAGGTCGCTTTCAAGAGACCCAGTACTTC. Protein: CASSQTGRFQETQYF. Drawing the rest from reference TRBV7-3 and TRBJ2-5, the complete variable domain is GAGVSQTPSNKVTEKGKYVELRCDPISGHTALYWYRQSLGQGPEFLIYFQGTGAADDSGLPNDRFFAVRPEGSVSTLKIQRTERGDSAVYLCASSQTGRFQETQYFGPGTRLLVL.

This chain links TRBV27 with TRBJ1-1; 10 bases fit TRBD1. The germline gives CDR1 MNHEY, CDR2 SMNVEV (reference sequence). The ends lost 7 bases at V and 5 bases at J; junction bases unmatched: 7. CDR3 length: 14 amino acids. Here the CDR3 reads CASTRQGAGTEAFF. In DNA form, the CDR3 reads TGTGCCAGCACCCGACAGGGGGCGGGTACTGAAGCTTTCTTT.

The chain links TRBV5-1 to TRBJ2-1; 7 nucleotides align to TRBD1. Germline V gene data show CDR1 as SGHRS and CDR2 as YFSETQ. V trimming: 0 bases; J trimming: 6 bases; junction bases outside the gene matches: 9. This CDR3 contains 16 residues. CDR3 bases: TGCGCCAGCAGCTTGGAAGCGACAGGGACGGGCAATGAGCAGTTCTTC. It encodes CASSLEATGTGNEQFF.

In its sample, this clone was seen once. The J gene is TRBJ2-1, the V gene TRBV29-1, with 9 bases fitting TRBD1. Germline CDR1 SQVTM, CDR2 ANQGSEA. V gave up 5 bases and J gave up 7 bases; unmatched junction bases: 6. The CDR3 totals 13 residues. The CDR3 sequence: CSVLRDRGNEQFF. The CDR3 region has the DNA TGCAGCGTTTTACGAGACAGGGGGAATGAGCAGTTCTTC.

The chain has TRBV5-1 and TRBJ2-5, with D maybe TRBD2 (5 bases). CDR3 size: 18 residues. Germline CDR1 is SGHRS and CDR2 is YFSETQ. The V gene lost 3 bases and the J gene lost 1 base, with 22 bases spanning the gap. Here the CDR3 DNA reads TGCGCCAGCAGCTCATCTGGAGGTCAAACTAGATTCCAAGAGACCCAGTACTTC. Translation: CASSSSGGQTRFQETQYF.

This clone has a single count. CDR3 in amino acids: CASSERGGWRELAKNIQYF. The DNA for the CDR3 is TGCGCCAGCAGTGAGCGAGGGGGGTGGCGGGAGCTAGCCAAAAACATTCAGTACTTC. The chain employs TRBV10-2 and TRBJ2-4; D might be TRBD2 (7 bases). This CDR3 region has 19 residues. V lost 2 bases and J lost 0, with 20 bases in between. Germline CDR1 and CDR2: WSHSY and SAAADI.

The CDR3 region has the DNA TGTGCCAGCAGTGAACAGGGGGAAGGCTACGAGCAGTACTTC. This sequence encodes CASSEQGEGYEQYF. The chain employs TRBV2 and TRBJ2-7; 7 bases align to TRBD1. CDR1 is SNHLY and CDR2 is FYNNEI in the germline V gene. V lost 2 bases and J lost 3; bases outside the gene matches: 4. The CDR3 covers 14 residues.

V gene TRBV28 combines with J gene TRBJ2-2, with TRBD2 as a possible D gene (5 bases). V shed 4 bases and J shed 1 base, with 16 bases lying between them. The CDR3 consists of 17 residues. Germline V lookup: CDR1 MDHEN, CDR2 SYDVKM. The CDR3 DNA is TGTGCCAGCAGTTCGGGCGGGTTTCGACTGAACACCGGGGAGCTGTTTTTT. It is translated as CASSSGGFRLNTGELFF.

This sequence joins TRBV27 and TRBJ1-2; D unresolved. The V gene lost 2 bases and the J gene lost 0 bases, with 10 bases spanning the gap. This CDR3 has 15 amino acids. Germline CDR1 and CDR2: MNHEY and SMNVEV (reference sequence). The DNA for the CDR3 is TGTGCCAGCAGTTTAGCGGGCGGAACTAACTATGGCTACACCTTC. As protein: CASSLAGGTNYGYTF.

The rearrangement joins TRBV4-2 to TRBJ2-7, with TRBD2 identical over 7 bases. The CDR3 has 14 amino acids. The V gene end was trimmed by 4 bases and the J gene end by 2 bases; junction bases not matched to a gene: 5. The germline CDR1 and CDR2 sequences are LGHNA and YNFKEQ. Here the CDR3 reads CASSPSGNAYEQYF. DNA of the CDR3: TGTGCCAGCAGCCCCAGCGGGAACGCCTACGAGCAGTACTTC.

The CDR3 reads CASKGGYDNEQYF. Here the CDR3 DNA reads TGTGCCAGCAAAGGGGGTTATGACAACGAGCAGTACTTC. V gene TRBV28 combines with J gene TRBJ2-7; perhaps TRBD1 as D (6 bases). Germline CDR1 MDHEN, CDR2 SYDVKM. The length of the CDR3 is 13 residues. Between the trimmed V and J ends, which lost 7 bases and 5 bases, there was a span of 15 bases.

Only one count was recorded for this clone. The chain couples TRBV30 to TRBJ2-1; D unclear. Trimming took off 3 bases at V and 2 bases at J, with 14 bases between the two ends. CDR3 length equals 15 residues. Looked up from germline, CDR1 is GTSNPN and CDR2 is SVGIG (reference sequence). The CDR3 DNA follows: TGTGCCTGGAGCCCACCTGGGCACGCCTACAATGAGCAGTTCTTC. Protein: CAWSPPGHAYNEQFF.

The V call is TRBV11-2, the J call TRBJ2-7, with a weak D call TRBD2 (5 bases). This CDR3 has 13 residues. Germline CDR1 is SGHAT and CDR2 is FQNNGV. V was pared by 1 base and J by 11 bases, with 15 bases between. The CDR3 coding sequence is TGTGCCAGCAGCTTAGCCGGACTCGCCAAGAAGTACTTC. Translated, it gives CASSLAGLAKKYF.

As DNA, the CDR3 is TGTGCCTCAGCCAGGACAGCTAATCAGCCCCAGCATTTT. It encodes CASARTANQPQHF. This chain links TRBV6-6 with TRBJ1-5, with D maybe TRBD1 (6 bases). The ends were cut back, 11 bases at V and 4 bases at J, with 15 bases in the middle. This CDR3 has 13 residues. CDR1 is MNHNY and CDR2 is SVGAGI in the germline V gene (reference sequence).

The rearrangement joins TRBV6-6 to TRBJ1-4; 10 bases are shared with TRBD1. Germline loops: CDR1 MNHNY, CDR2 SVGAGI (reference sequence). V gave up 4 bases and J gave up 0 bases; unmatched junction bases: 2. CDR3 size: 16 residues. CDR3 loop: CASSSGQGATNEKLFF. The CDR3 DNA reads TGTGCCAGCAGTTCAGGACAGGGGGCAACTAATGAAAAACTGTTTTTT.

The chain is built from TRBV7-8 and TRBJ1-5; 12 bases line up with TRBD1. CDR3 length equals 15 residues. Germline V gene lookup returns CDR1 SGHVS and CDR2 FQNEAQ. V dropped 5 bases and J dropped 7; count of bases not matched to a gene: 6. CDR3 loop: CASSVGTGGGQPQHF. The CDR3 DNA reads as TGTGCCAGCAGCGTCGGGACAGGGGGCGGGCAGCCCCAGCATTTT.

The chain links TRBV27 to TRBJ2-5; 9 bases are shared with TRBD1. Trimming removed 7 bases from V and 5 bases from J; junction bases left unmatched: 14. The length of the CDR3 is 16 residues. The germline CDR1 and CDR2 sequences are MNHEY and SMNVEV (reference sequence). The CDR3 is CASTPSQGALMETQYF. CDR3 DNA: TGTGCCAGCACTCCTTCACAGGGGGCGCTCATGGAGACCCAGTACTTC.

The rearrangement links TRBV19 to TRBJ2-7; 8 nucleotides align to TRBD1. The CDR3 sequence is 16 residues long. Germline CDR1 and CDR2: LNHDA and SQIVND (reference sequence). Trimming removed 5 bases from V and 0 bases from J; junction bases left unmatched: 9. This CDR3 is CASSARQGRNSYEQYF. Here the CDR3 DNA reads TGTGCCAGTAGTGCTAGACAGGGGAGGAACTCCTACGAGCAGTACTTC.

The sample holds one count of this clone. The chain carries TRBV28 and TRBJ2-2; no clear D gene. The CDR3 has 19 amino acids. Germline assignment: CDR1 MDHEN and CDR2 SYDVKM. The V end was cut by 7 bases, the J end by 0 bases, with 24 bases between. CDR3 in DNA: TGTGCCAGCACCACAGTGCGTAATGGAAAATTCGCGAACACCGGGGAGCTGTTTTTT. Protein: CASTTVRNGKFANTGELFF.

Only one count was recorded for this clone. This chain connects TRBV9 to TRBJ1-3; the match to TRBD1 covers 7 bases. This CDR3 contains 15 residues. J was trimmed by 1 base and V by 1 base; bases with no gene match: 2. In germline, CDR1 is SGDLS, CDR2 YYNGEE. The CDR3 DNA follows: TGTGCCAGCAGCGTATCAGGGGGTTCTGGAAACACCATATATTTT. Protein: CASSVSGGSGNTIYF.

The rearrangement joins TRBV25-1 to TRBJ2-7, with D maybe TRBD1 (6 bases). The CDR3 has 15 amino acids. Per germline, CDR1 MGHDK and CDR2 SYGVNS. V shed 0 bases and J shed 6 bases, with 15 bases lying between them. The CDR3 protein is CASSEYQGHGREQYF. The DNA for the CDR3 is TGTGCCAGCAGTGAATACCAGGGACATGGCCGCGAGCAGTACTTC.

V is TRBV5-4 and J is TRBJ2-5, with 11 nucleotides matching TRBD2. CDR3 length: 16 residues. In germline, CDR1 is SGHNT, CDR2 YYREEE (reference sequence). V was pared by 0 bases and J by 1 base, with 2 bases of the junction left unmatched. The CDR3 bases are TGTGCCAGCAGCTTGGTGACTAGCGGGATCCAAGAGACCCAGTACTTC. Translating gives CASSLVTSGIQETQYF.

This chain links TRBV6-4 with TRBJ2-1; the D is unclear. Germline lookup yields CDR1 MRHNA and CDR2 SNTAGT. With 6 bases removed from V and 9 bases from J, the gap between germline ends came to 15 bases. The length of the CDR3 is 13 residues. CDR3 nucleotides: TGTGCCAGCAGCGATTCGTTCACCAGTGAGCAGTTCTTC. It translates to CASSDSFTSEQFF.

The V call is TRBV6-1, the J call TRBJ2-1; 11 bases line up with TRBD2. The CDR3 has 15 amino acids. The V segment lost 2 bases and the J segment 3 bases; nucleotides outside the gene matches: 0. Germline V gene sequence: CDR1 MNHNS, CDR2 SASEGT. The CDR3 loop is CASSETSGSYNEQFF. The CDR3 DNA sequence: TGTGCCAGCAGTGAAACTAGCGGGAGCTACAATGAGCAGTTCTTC.

This clone was observed a few times. The rearrangement links TRBV7-2 to TRBJ2-7, with a weak D call TRBD2 (5 bases). Between the trimmed V and J ends, which lost 1 base and 6 bases, there was a span of 10 bases. This CDR3 is built from 13 residues. CDR1 and CDR2 (germline): SGHTA, FQGNSA. The CDR3 here is CASSLGLAGEQYF. The DNA of the CDR3 is TGTGCCAGCAGCTTAGGGCTAGCCGGCGAGCAGTACTTC.

CDR3 in amino acids: CASSLGGSNEKLFF. The CDR3 DNA reads TGCGCCAGCAGCTTGGGAGGGAGTAATGAAAAACTGTTTTTT. This chain joins TRBV5-1 and TRBJ1-4; unclear D gene. Germline lookup yields CDR1 SGHRS and CDR2 YFSETQ. V lost 0 bases to trimming and J lost 4 bases, with 7 bases between them. This CDR3 spans 14 amino acids.

This clone was detected only once. V gene TRBV5-1 combines with J gene TRBJ1-2, with D possibly matching TRBD1 (6 bases). The CDR3 runs 13 residues. Germline-derived CDR1 and CDR2 are SGHRS and YFSETQ. The ends were cut back, 2 bases at V and 7 bases at J, with 12 bases in the middle. For the CDR3, the DNA is TGCGCCAGCAGCTTCGGGGGGGGCGGTGGCTACACCTTC. Translated, it gives CASSFGGGGGYTF.

The V and J genes are TRBV5-1 and TRBJ1-1; 10 bases are a match to TRBD1. The CDR3 is made up of 17 amino acids. Germline assignment: CDR1 SGHRS and CDR2 YFSETQ. Trimming cost V 4 bases and J 2 bases; bases outside gene matches: 11. CDR3 loop: CASSTRDRGPQNTEAFF. The CDR3 DNA sequence: TGCGCCAGCAGCACCCGGGACAGGGGTCCCCAAAACACTGAAGCTTTCTTT.

The chain uses TRBV11-3 and TRBJ2-1, with a possible D match to TRBD1 (6 bases). Per germline, CDR1 SGHNT and CDR2 YENEEA. Trimming stripped 5 bases from V and 2 bases from J, with 13 bases between. The CDR3 has 15 amino acids. The CDR3 region has the DNA TGTGCCAGCAGCCACACAGGGTCCCCCTACAATGAGCAGTTCTTC. Amino acid sequence: CASSHTGSPYNEQFF.

The V call is TRBV4-1, the J call TRBJ1-1; TRBD1 agrees at 9 bases. The CDR3 loop spans 16 amino acids. J was trimmed by 7 bases and V by 1 base; bases with no gene match: 10. The germline CDR1 and CDR2 sequences are MGHRA and YSYEKL. The CDR3 DNA reads as TGCGCCAGCAGCCAAGCCACAGGGGGCGCGGTACATGAAGCTTTCTTT. The encoded protein is CASSQATGGAVHEAFF.

This clone was counted a single time. The V call is TRBV30, the J call TRBJ2-3, with D possibly matching TRBD2 (6 bases). Trimming left V 5 bases short and J 6 bases short, with 6 bases between. The length of the CDR3 is 10 residues. CDR1 is GTSNPN and CDR2 is SVGIG in the germline V gene (reference sequence). The CDR3 sequence is CAWGGDTQYF. CDR3 DNA sequence: TGTGCCTGGGGGGGGGATACGCAGTATTTT.